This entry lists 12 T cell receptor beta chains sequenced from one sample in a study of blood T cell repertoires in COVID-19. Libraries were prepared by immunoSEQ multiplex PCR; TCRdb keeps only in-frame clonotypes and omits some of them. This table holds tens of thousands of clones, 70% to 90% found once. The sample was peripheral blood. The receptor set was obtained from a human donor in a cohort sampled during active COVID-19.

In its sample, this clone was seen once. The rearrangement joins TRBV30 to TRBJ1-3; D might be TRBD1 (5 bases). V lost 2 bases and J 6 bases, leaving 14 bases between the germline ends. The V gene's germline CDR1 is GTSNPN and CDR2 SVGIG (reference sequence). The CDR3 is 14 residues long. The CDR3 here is CAWSLWGGANTIYF. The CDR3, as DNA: TGTGCCTGGAGTCTTTGGGGGGGTGCAAACACCATATATTTT. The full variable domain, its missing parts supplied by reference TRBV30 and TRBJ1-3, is SQTIHQWPATLVQPVGSPLSLECTVEGTSNPNLYWYRQAAGRGLQLLFYSVGIGQISSEVPQNLSASRPQDRQFILSSKKLLLSDSGFYLCAWSLWGGANTIYFGEGSWLTVV.

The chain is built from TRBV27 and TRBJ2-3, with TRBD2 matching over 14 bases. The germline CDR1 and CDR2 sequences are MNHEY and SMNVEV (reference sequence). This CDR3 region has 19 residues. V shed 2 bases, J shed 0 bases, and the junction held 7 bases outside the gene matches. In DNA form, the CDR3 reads TGTGCCAGCAGTTTACGAGGACTAGCGGGAGGCCCTAGCACAGATACGCAGTATTTT. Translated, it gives CASSLRGLAGGPSTDTQYF.

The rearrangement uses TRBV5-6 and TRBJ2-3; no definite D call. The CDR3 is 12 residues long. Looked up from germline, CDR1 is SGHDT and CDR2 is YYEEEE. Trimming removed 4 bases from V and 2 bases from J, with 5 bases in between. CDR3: CASSADTDTQYF. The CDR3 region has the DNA TGTGCCAGCAGCGCGGACACAGATACGCAGTATTTT.

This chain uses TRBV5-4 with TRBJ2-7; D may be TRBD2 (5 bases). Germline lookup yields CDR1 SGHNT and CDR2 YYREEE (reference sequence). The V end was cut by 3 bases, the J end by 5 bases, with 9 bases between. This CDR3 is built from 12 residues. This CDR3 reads CASSWGVDEQYF. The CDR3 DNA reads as TGTGCCAGCAGCTGGGGAGTCGACGAGCAGTACTTC.

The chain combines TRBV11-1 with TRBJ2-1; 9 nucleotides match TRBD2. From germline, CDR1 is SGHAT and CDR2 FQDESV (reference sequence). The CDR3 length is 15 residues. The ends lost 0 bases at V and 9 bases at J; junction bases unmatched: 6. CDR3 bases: TGTGCCAGCAGCTTAGCGGTAGCGGGAGTGACTGAGCAGTTCTTC. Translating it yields CASSLAVAGVTEQFF. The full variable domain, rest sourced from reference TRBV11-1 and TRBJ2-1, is EAEVAQSPRYKITEKSQAVAFWCDPISGHATLYWYRQILGQGPELLVQFQDESVVDDSQLPKDRFSAERLKGVDSTLKIQPAELGDSAMYLCASSLAVAGVTEQFFGPGTRLTVL.

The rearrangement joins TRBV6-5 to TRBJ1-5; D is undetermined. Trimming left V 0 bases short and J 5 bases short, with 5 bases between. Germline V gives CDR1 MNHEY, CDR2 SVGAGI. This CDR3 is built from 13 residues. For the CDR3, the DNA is TGTGCCAGCAGTTACTCAGCGGATCAGCCCCAGCATTTT. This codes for CASSYSADQPQHF.

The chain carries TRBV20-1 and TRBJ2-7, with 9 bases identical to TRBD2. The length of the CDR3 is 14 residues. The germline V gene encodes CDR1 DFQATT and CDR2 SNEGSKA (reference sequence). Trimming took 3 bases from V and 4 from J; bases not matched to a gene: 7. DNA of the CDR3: TGCAGTGCTAGTATACCTAGCGGGACTTACGAGCAGTACTTC. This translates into CSASIPSGTYEQYF.

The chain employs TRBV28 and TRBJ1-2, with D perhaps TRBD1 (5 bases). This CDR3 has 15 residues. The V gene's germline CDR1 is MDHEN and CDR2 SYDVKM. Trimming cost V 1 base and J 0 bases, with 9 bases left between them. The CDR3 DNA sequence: TGTGCCAGCAGTTTATACCAGGGAACTAACTATGGCTACACCTTC. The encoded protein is CASSLYQGTNYGYTF.

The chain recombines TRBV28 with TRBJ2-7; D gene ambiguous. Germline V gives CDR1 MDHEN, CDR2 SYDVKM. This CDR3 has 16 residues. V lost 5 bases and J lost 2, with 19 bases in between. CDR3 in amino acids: CASSGVTATAPYEQYF. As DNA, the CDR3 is TGTGCCAGCAGTGGCGTAACAGCTACGGCCCCCTACGAGCAGTACTTC. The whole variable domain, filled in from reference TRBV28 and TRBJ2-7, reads DVKVTQSSRYLVKRTGEKVFLECVQDMDHENMFWYRQDPGLGLRLIYFSYDVKMKEKGDIPEGYSVSREKKERFSLILESASTNQTSMYLCASSGVTATAPYEQYFGPGTRLTVT.

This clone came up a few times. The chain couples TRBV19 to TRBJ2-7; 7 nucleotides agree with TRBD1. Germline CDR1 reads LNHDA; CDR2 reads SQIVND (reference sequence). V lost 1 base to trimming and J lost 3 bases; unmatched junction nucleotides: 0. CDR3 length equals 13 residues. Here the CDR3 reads CASSIGTGYEQYF. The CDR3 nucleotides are TGTGCCAGTAGTATAGGGACAGGCTACGAGCAGTACTTC.

The CDR3 reads CASSFLQGARIQYF. CDR3 coding DNA: TGTGCCAGCAGTTTTTTACAGGGGGCAAGGATTCAGTACTTC. J is TRBJ2-4 and V is TRBV28, with 9 nucleotides matching TRBD1. Germline-derived CDR1 and CDR2 are MDHEN and SYDVKM. Trimming removed 3 bases from V and 10 bases from J; junction bases left unmatched: 7. This CDR3 is built from 14 residues. The full variable domain, completed using reference TRBV28 and TRBJ2-4, is DVKVTQSSRYLVKRTGEKVFLECVQDMDHENMFWYRQDPGLGLRLIYFSYDVKMKEKGDIPEGYSVSREKKERFSLILESASTNQTSMYLCASSFLQGARIQYFGAGTRLSVL.

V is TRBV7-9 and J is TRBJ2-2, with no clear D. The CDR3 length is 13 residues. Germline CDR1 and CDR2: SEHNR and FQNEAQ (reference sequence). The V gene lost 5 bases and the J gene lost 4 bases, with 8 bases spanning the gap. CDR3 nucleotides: TGTGCCAGCAGCCCAGAAATCACCGGGGAGCTGTTTTTT. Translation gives CASSPEITGELFF.